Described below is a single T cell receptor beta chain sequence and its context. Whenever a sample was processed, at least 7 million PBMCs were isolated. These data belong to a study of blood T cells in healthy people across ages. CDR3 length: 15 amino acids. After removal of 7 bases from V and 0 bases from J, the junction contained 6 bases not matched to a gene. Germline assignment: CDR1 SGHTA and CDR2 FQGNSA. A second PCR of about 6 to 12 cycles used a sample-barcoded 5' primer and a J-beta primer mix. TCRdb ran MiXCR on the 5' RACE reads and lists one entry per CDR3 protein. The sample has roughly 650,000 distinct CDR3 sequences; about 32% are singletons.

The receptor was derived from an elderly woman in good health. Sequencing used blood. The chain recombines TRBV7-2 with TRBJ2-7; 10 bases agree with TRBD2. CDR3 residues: CASTRLAGTSYEQYF. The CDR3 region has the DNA TGTGCCAGCACCCGACTAGCGGGCACCTCCTACGAGCAGTACTTC.